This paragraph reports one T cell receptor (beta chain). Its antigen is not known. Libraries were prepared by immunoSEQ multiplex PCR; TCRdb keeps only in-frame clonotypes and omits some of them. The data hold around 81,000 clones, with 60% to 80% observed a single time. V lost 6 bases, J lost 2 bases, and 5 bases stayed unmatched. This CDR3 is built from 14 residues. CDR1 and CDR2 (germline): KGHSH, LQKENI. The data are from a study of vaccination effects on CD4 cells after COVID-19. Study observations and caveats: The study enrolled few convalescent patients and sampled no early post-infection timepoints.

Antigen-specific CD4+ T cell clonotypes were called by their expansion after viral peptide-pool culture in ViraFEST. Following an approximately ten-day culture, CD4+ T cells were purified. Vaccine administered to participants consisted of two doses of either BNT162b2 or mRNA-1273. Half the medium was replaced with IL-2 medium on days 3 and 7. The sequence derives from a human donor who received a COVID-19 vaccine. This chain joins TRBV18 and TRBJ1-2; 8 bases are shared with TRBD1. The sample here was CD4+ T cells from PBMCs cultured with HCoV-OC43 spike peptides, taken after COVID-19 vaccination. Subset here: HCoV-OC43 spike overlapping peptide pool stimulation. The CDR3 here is CASSPTGANYGYTF. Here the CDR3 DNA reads TGTGCCAGCTCCCCGACAGGGGCCAACTATGGCTACACCTTC.